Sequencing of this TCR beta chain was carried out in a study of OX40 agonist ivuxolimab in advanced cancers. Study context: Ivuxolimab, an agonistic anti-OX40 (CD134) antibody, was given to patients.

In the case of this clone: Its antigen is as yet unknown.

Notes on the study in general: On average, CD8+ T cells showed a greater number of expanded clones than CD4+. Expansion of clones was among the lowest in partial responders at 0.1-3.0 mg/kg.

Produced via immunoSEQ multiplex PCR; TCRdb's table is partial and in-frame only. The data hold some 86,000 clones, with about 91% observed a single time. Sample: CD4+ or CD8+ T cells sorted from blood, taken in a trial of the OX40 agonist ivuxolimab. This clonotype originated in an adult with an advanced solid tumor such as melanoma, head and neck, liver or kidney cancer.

CDR3 bases: TGCGCCAGCAGCATACAACCGGGACTAGGAGGCGAGCAGTACTTC. It translates to CASSIQPGLGGEQYF. This sequence joins TRBV5-1 and TRBJ2-7, with 8 bases aligning to TRBD2. The trim removed 4 bases at V and 6 bases at J, leaving 12 bases unmatched. CDR1 is SGHRS and CDR2 is YFSETQ in the germline V gene. This CDR3 comprises 15 residues.